This TCR beta chain was recorded in a study of blood T cells in healthy people across ages. The study, taken as a whole, reports: PBMCs went unsorted, and a conclusive naive versus antigen-experienced comparison was therefore prevented. Measured against age, TCR beta diversity per million T cells decreased in a roughly linear manner.

The CDR3 covers 15 residues. V was shortened by 0 bases and J by 0 bases, with 8 bases between the two germline ends. CDR1 and CDR2 (germline): SGDLS, YYNGEE. Every sample had a minimum of 6.5 million PBMCs isolated. A second PCR of about 7 to 11 cycles used a sample-barcoded 5' primer and a J-beta primer mix. All cDNA molecules were each tagged by a template-switch adaptor with 12 random nucleotides. One entry per CDR3 protein results from TCRdb running MiXCR on the 5' RACE reads. Of about 1.1 million distinct CDR3 sequences in the sample, more than 30% are singletons; the top ten hold around 12%. On this clonotype itself: Its antigen is undetermined.

The sequencing sample was made of blood. This clonotype was sampled from a man aged 18 to 30 in good health. The chain uses TRBV9 and TRBJ2-3; the D is unclear. CDR3 sequence reads: CASSVALTSTDTQYF. CDR3 sequence (DNA): TGTGCCAGCAGCGTAGCTCTGACTAGCACAGATACGCAGTATTTT.